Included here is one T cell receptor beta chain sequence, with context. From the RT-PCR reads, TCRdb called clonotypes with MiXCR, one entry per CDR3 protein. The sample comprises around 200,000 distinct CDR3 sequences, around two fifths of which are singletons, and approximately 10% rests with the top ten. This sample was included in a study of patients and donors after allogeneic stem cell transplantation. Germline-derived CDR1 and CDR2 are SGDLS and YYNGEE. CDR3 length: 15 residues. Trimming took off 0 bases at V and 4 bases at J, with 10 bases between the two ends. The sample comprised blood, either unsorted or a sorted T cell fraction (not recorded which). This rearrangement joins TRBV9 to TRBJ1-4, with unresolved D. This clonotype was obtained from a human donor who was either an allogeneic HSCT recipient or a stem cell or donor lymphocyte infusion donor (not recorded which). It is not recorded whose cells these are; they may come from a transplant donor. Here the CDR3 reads CASSVALGNNEKLFF. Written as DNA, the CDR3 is TGTGCCAGCAGCGTAGCTCTAGGAAATAATGAAAAACTGTTTTTT.